This passage covers 26 T cell receptor beta chains from one sample sequenced in a study of blood T cell repertoires in COVID-19. Profiled with immunoSEQ multiplex PCR; TCRdb holds only in-frame clones, not every one. This sample has roughly 120,000 clones, with around 90% found just once. Input material: peripheral blood. These receptors were collected from a woman aged 55-69 years with COVID-19, enrolled during active disease.

The chain has TRBV7-2 and TRBJ2-2; unclear D gene. In germline, CDR1 is SGHTA, CDR2 FQGNSA. Trimming pared 6 bases from V and 4 bases from J, leaving 15 bases between. This CDR3 has 15 residues. The CDR3 loop is CASSSLIGGTGELFF. Written as DNA, the CDR3 is TGTGCCAGCAGTTCCCTCATCGGTGGCACCGGGGAGCTGTTTTTT.

The CDR3 DNA is TGTGCCAGCAGCTGGGGACTGGGCGGTGGAAACACCATATATTTT. Protein sequence: CASSWGLGGGNTIYF. The rearrangement joins TRBV5-4 to TRBJ1-3, with a tentative D call TRBD1 (5 bases). CDR1 is SGHNT, CDR2 YYREEE, per germline (reference sequence). The CDR3 totals 15 residues. V was trimmed by 3 bases and J by 3 bases, leaving 13 bases between them.

The chain joins TRBV5-6 to TRBJ1-1; D not resolved. The germline V and J ends were trimmed by 0 bases and 3 bases, with 9 bases remaining between them. Germline V gene data show CDR1 as SGHDT and CDR2 as YYEEEE. The CDR3 length is 14 residues. The CDR3 protein is CASSLGLADTEAFF. The CDR3 nucleotides read TGTGCCAGCAGCTTGGGCCTAGCGGACACTGAAGCTTTCTTT. Supplemented by reference TRBV5-6 and TRBJ1-1, the full variable domain reads DAGVTQSPTHLIKTRGQQVTLRCSPKSGHDTVSWYQQALGQGPQFIFQYYEEEERQRGNFPDRFSGHQFPNYSSELNVNALLLGDSALYLCASSLGLADTEAFFGQGTRLTVV.

The V gene is TRBV27, the J gene TRBJ1-6; weak D call: TRBD1 (5 bases). V lost 6 bases to trimming and J lost 7 bases, with 10 bases between them. In germline, CDR1 is MNHEY, CDR2 SMNVEV (reference sequence). The CDR3 spans 13 residues. The CDR3 reads CASRRDWNSPLHF. The CDR3 coding sequence is TGTGCCAGCAGGAGGGACTGGAATTCACCCCTCCACTTT.

In its sample, this clone was seen once. J is TRBJ1-1 and V is TRBV12-3 or TRBV12-4; D may be TRBD1 (5 bases). The CDR3 is 13 amino acids. With 5 bases removed from V and 2 bases from J, the gap between germline ends came to 9 bases. CDR3 nucleotide sequence: TGTGCCAGCAGTCCAGGGTTTAACACTGAAGCTTTCTTT. Its translation: CASSPGFNTEAFF.

The chain combines TRBV7-9 with TRBJ2-7, with 7 bases matching TRBD2. This CDR3 has 14 amino acids. Germline-derived CDR1 and CDR2 are SEHNR and FQNEAQ (reference sequence). After removal of 4 bases from V and 0 bases from J, the junction contained 3 bases not matched to a gene. The CDR3 DNA follows: TGTGCCAGCAGCTCAGCGGGGCACTCCTACGAGCAGTACTTC. Translated, it gives CASSSAGHSYEQYF.

The gene calls are TRBV6-5 and TRBJ1-1; 7 bases are a match to TRBD1. With V trimmed by 6 bases and J by 3 bases, 4 bases remained unmatched. Germline assignment: CDR1 MNHEY and CDR2 SVGAGI. There are 13 residues in the CDR3. The DNA of the CDR3 is TGTGCCAGCAGCCCGGGACAGCACACTGAAGCTTTCTTT. It codes for CASSPGQHTEAFF.

The chain combines TRBV10-3 with TRBJ1-3; D gene unclear. CDR1 and CDR2 from the germline V gene are ENHRY and SYGVKD. V was trimmed by 2 bases and J by 6 bases, leaving 17 bases between them. This CDR3 region has 16 residues. The CDR3: CAISEPTASEPNTIYF. The CDR3 DNA follows: TGTGCCATCAGTGAGCCCACCGCTTCAGAACCAAACACCATATATTTT.

The gene calls are TRBV4-2 and TRBJ1-1; 9 bases align to TRBD1. The junction had 8 bases not matched to a gene; V was cut back by 3 bases and J by 0 bases. This CDR3 has 17 residues. The germline CDR1 and CDR2 sequences are LGHNA and YNFKEQ. The CDR3 bases are TGTGCCAGCAGCCAGGGAACAGGGGGCCTATTGAACACTGAAGCTTTCTTT. Translated: CASSQGTGGLLNTEAFF.

The chain recombines TRBV19 with TRBJ1-5, with TRBD1 matching over 7 bases. Germline V gene lookup returns CDR1 LNHDA and CDR2 SQIVND (reference sequence). With V trimmed by 5 bases and J by 3 bases, 19 bases remained unmatched. CDR3 size: 19 residues. CDR3 residues: CASSPNIERQGVINQPQHF. The CDR3, as DNA: TGTGCCAGTAGTCCAAATATCGAACGACAGGGTGTGATCAATCAGCCCCAGCATTTT.

The rearrangement links TRBV27 to TRBJ1-2; D possibly corresponds to TRBD1 (5 bases). This CDR3 is built from 11 residues. The germline CDR1 and CDR2 sequences are MNHEY and SMNVEV (reference sequence). The V and J ends lost 5 bases and 5 bases respectively, with 6 bases between them. The CDR3: CASSPGYGYTF. The CDR3 nucleotides are TGTGCCAGCAGTCCAGGGTATGGCTACACCTTC.

The rearrangement links TRBV29-1 to TRBJ1-2; 7 bases align to TRBD1. CDR1 is SQVTM and CDR2 is ANQGSEA in the germline V gene. The CDR3 has 12 amino acids. With 5 bases clipped from V and 7 bases from J, the junction kept 7 bases outside the gene matches. The chain's CDR3 is CSVFGGGFGYTF. Written as DNA, the CDR3 is TGCAGCGTTTTCGGAGGGGGCTTTGGCTACACCTTC.

A single count supports this clone. The gene calls are TRBV7-9 and TRBJ2-7; a weak D match, TRBD1 (5 bases). This CDR3 comprises 12 residues. Germline CDR1 reads SEHNR; CDR2 reads FQNEAQ (reference sequence). V was clipped by 4 bases and J by 13 bases, with 17 bases between them. The CDR3 nucleotides are TGTGCCAGCAGCTCGAGACAGCAGATAATTTACTTC. Amino acids: CASSSRQQIIYF. Supplemented by reference TRBV7-9 and TRBJ2-7, the full variable domain reads DTGVSQNPRHKITKRGQNVTFRCDPISEHNRLYWYRQTLGQGPEFLTYFQNEAQLEKSRLLSDRFSAERPKGSFSTLEIQRTEQGDSAMYLCASSSRQQIIYFGPGTRLTVT.

The chain uses TRBV4-3 and TRBJ2-1; D is possibly TRBD2 (5 bases). Germline values: CDR1 LGHNA, CDR2 YSLEER. Trimming stripped 0 bases from V and 3 bases from J, with 12 bases between. There are 16 residues in the CDR3. CDR3 loop: CASSQDGGLLYNEQFF. The CDR3 region has the DNA TGCGCCAGCAGCCAAGATGGTGGACTCCTCTACAATGAGCAGTTCTTC.

The V call is TRBV2, the J call TRBJ2-3, with D tentatively TRBD2 (5 bases). Trimming took 9 bases from V and 0 from J, leaving 16 bases between them. CDR1 and CDR2 (germline): SNHLY, FYNNEI. The CDR3 totals 15 residues. CDR3 bases: TGTGCCAGAGGAGTTGGCGGGTCTAGCACAGATACGCAGTATTTT. Translated: CARGVGGSSTDTQYF.

The V gene is TRBV10-1, the J gene TRBJ2-7, with D tentatively TRBD1 (5 bases). CDR1 is WNHNN and CDR2 is SYGVQD in the germline V gene (reference sequence). There are 16 residues in the CDR3. The germline V and J ends were trimmed by 10 bases and 0 bases, with 22 bases remaining between them. Here the CDR3 reads CANDLVRNDSSYEQYF. In DNA form, the CDR3 reads TGCGCCAACGACCTAGTCCGAAACGACAGCTCCTACGAGCAGTACTTC.

This chain uses TRBV6-5 with TRBJ2-7; no definite D call. V was shortened by 6 bases and J by 5 bases, with 14 bases between the two germline ends. The germline V gene has CDR1 MNHEY and CDR2 SVGAGI. The CDR3 runs to 13 residues. CDR3 sequence: CASRPTQAHEQYF. DNA for the CDR3: TGTGCCAGCAGGCCGACCCAGGCCCACGAGCAGTACTTC.

This chain joins TRBV7-2 and TRBJ2-5, with TRBD1 matching 7 bases. J lost 1 base, V lost 1 base, and 6 bases had no gene match. The CDR3 is made up of 16 amino acids. Germline-derived CDR1 and CDR2 are SGHTA and FQGNSA. In nucleotides, the CDR3 is TGTGCCAGCAGCTTAGGTGTCAGGACAGGCCAAGAGACCCAGTACTTC. Protein: CASSLGVRTGQETQYF. The whole variable domain, remainder taken from reference TRBV7-2 and TRBJ2-5, is GAGVSQSPSNKVTEKGKDVELRCDPISGHTALYWYRQSLGQGLEFLIYFQGNSAPDKSGLPSDRFSAERTGGSVSTLTIQRTQQEDSAVYLCASSLGVRTGQETQYFGPGTRLLVL.

The chain recombines TRBV6-2 or TRBV6-3 with TRBJ2-1; 7 bases are shared with TRBD2. Trimming removed 6 bases from V and 7 bases from J; junction bases left unmatched: 3. Looked up from germline, CDR1 is MNHEY and CDR2 is SVGEGT. This CDR3 contains 12 residues. In DNA, the CDR3 is TGTGCCAGCAGCCCCGGGGGGAATGAGCAGTTCTTC. Amino acids: CASSPGGNEQFF.

On this clone itself: The conserved phenylalanine or tryptophan is not found at the CDR3 terminus, so this likely reflects a read error. No DNA is shown, since the ends of the CDR3 on it are uncertain; the CDR3 is the one TCRdb lists. V usage is TRBV23-1 and J usage is TRBJ1-1; TRBD1 is the table's D call and was not checked against the DNA. TRBV23-1 is sorted into the ORF group, with uncertain function. Including both end residues, the CDR3 is 14 amino acids long. CDR3 loop: CASSQRGRGTPFIV.

The rearrangement links TRBV5-4 to TRBJ1-2; maybe TRBD1 (6 bases). The V gene's germline CDR1 is SGHNT and CDR2 YYREEE (reference sequence). The V gene lost 2 bases and the J gene lost 7 bases, with 15 bases spanning the gap. The CDR3 runs 14 residues. The CDR3 nucleotides read TGTGCCAGCAGCTTTAGGGGGGGGGCCACTGGCTACACCTTC. This translates into CASSFRGGATGYTF.

V usage is TRBV15 and J usage is TRBJ2-5; TRBD2 matches at 12 bases. Germline values: CDR1 LNHNV, CDR2 YYDKDF (reference sequence). This CDR3 comprises 16 residues. Trimming removed 2 bases from V and 1 base from J; junction bases left unmatched: 2. The CDR3 nucleotides read TGTGCCACCAGCAGACTACTAGCGGGGGGCCAAGAGACCCAGTACTTC. It is translated as CATSRLLAGGQETQYF.

V and J are TRBV30 and TRBJ2-1; D is ambiguous. V was pared by 2 bases and J by 7 bases, with 3 bases between. The CDR3 contains 10 residues. Germline assignment: CDR1 GTSNPN and CDR2 SVGIG (reference sequence). The DNA for the CDR3 is TGTGCCTGGAGTCGTAATGAGCAGTTCTTC. As protein: CAWSRNEQFF.

The chain couples TRBV5-5 to TRBJ2-2; 10 bases line up with TRBD1. V lost 0 bases and J lost 5; bases outside the gene matches: 4. The CDR3 is 16 amino acids. In germline, CDR1 is SGHKS, CDR2 YYEKEE (reference sequence). CDR3 nucleotides: TGTGCCAGCAGCTTGGCCGTGGACAGGGGGACCGGGGAGCTGTTTTTT. Translation: CASSLAVDRGTGELFF. The full variable domain, its missing parts supplied by reference TRBV5-5 and TRBJ2-2, is DAGVTQSPTHLIKTRGQQVTLRCSPISGHKSVSWYQQVLGQGPQFIFQYYEKEERGRGNFPDRFSARQFPNYSSELNVNALLLGDSALYLCASSLAVDRGTGELFFGEGSRLTVL.

The genes are TRBV19 and TRBJ2-7, with a tentative D call TRBD1 (6 bases). The V end was cut by 2 bases, the J end by 3 bases, with 11 bases between. This CDR3 contains 14 residues. Germline-derived CDR1 and CDR2 are LNHDA and SQIVND (reference sequence). The CDR3 nucleotides are TGTGCCAGTAGTATACGACGGGACAACTACGAGCAGTACTTC. It is translated as CASSIRRDNYEQYF.

The rearrangement links TRBV7-8 to TRBJ2-4; 9 bases map to TRBD1. J gave up 6 bases and V 5 bases, and 11 bases lay outside the gene matches. There are 16 residues in the CDR3. The germline gives CDR1 SGHVS, CDR2 FQNEAQ. The CDR3 is CASSVTGGRGGNIQYF. The CDR3 DNA reads as TGTGCCAGCAGCGTGACAGGGGGGCGCGGGGGAAACATTCAGTACTTC.